This TCR beta chain was sequenced during a study of chemoradiotherapy in HPV16-positive cancers. As for the study in general: Candidate HPV-specific T-cell clones and common TCR motifs came from functional assays in a couple of HPV16-positive patients. Study-wide points: Candidate HPV-specific clones and E7-related TCR motifs grew in tumor during treatment. For HPV16-positive patients, expanding HPV-responsive T cells associated with longer recurrence-free survival.

The repertoire was sequenced with immunoSEQ multiplex PCR; TCRdb's copy has only in-frame clones and lacks some. The table includes fewer than 4,500 clones, more than 65% detected once. Remarks on this clone: Antigen unknown. Germline and junction disagree at one end, which may indicate a read error.

This CDR3 contains 12 residues. CDR1 and CDR2 (germline): SQVTM, ANQGSEA. The rearrangement joins TRBV29-1 to TRBJ2-2; no clear D. Material: tumor tissue, obtained from a patient who underwent chemoradiotherapy. This receptor was identified in a human donor with HPV-associated anogenital cancer. CDR3 residues: CSVEAHSIRAVF. CDR3 nucleotides: TGCAGCGTTGAAGCCCATAGCATCAGAGCTGTTTTT.